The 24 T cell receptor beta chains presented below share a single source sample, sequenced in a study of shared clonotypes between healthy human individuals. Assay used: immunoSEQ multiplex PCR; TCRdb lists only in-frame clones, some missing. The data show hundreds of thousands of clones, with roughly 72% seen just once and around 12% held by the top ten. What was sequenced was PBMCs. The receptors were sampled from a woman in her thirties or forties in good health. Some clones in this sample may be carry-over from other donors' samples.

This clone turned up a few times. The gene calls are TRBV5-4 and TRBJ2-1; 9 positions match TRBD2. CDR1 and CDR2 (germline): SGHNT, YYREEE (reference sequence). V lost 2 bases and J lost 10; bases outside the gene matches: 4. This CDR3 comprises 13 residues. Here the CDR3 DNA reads TGTGCCAGCAGCTTCGGCGGGAGGGAGGAGCAGTTCTTC. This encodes CASSFGGREEQFF.

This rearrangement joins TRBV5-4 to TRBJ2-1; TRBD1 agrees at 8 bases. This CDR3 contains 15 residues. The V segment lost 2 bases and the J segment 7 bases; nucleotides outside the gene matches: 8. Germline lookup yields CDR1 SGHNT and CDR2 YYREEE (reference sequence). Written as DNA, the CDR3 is TGTGCCAGCAGCTTAAGACAGGGGTGGGGAAATGAGCAGTTCTTC. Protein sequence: CASSLRQGWGNEQFF.

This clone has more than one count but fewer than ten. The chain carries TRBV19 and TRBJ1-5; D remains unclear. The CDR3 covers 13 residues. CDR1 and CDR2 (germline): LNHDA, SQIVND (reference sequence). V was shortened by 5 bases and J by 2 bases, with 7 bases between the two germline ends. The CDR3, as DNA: TGTGCCAGTAGTTCCACTGGCAATCAGCCCCAGCATTTT. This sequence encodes CASSSTGNQPQHF.

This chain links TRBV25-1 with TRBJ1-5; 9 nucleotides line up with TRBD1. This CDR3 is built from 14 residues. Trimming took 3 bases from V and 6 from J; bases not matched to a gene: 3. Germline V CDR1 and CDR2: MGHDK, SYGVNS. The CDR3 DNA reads TGTGCCAGCAGTGAGGACAGGGGTAGTCAGCCCCAGCATTTT. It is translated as CASSEDRGSQPQHF. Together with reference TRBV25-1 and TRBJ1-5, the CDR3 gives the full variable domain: EADIYQTPRYLVIGTGKKITLECSQTMGHDKMYWYQQDPGMELHLIHYSYGVNSTEKGDLSSESTVSRIRTEHFPLTLESARPSHTSQYLCASSEDRGSQPQHFGDGTRLSIL.

In DNA form, the CDR3 reads TGTGCCAGTAGTCCCAGAGGGAATTACAATGAGCAGTTCTTC. Its translation: CASSPRGNYNEQFF. The rearrangement joins TRBV19 to TRBJ2-1, with a weak D call TRBD2 (5 bases). The CDR3 spans 14 residues. In germline, CDR1 is LNHDA, CDR2 SQIVND (reference sequence). Trimming took 5 bases from V and 4 from J, leaving 12 bases between them.

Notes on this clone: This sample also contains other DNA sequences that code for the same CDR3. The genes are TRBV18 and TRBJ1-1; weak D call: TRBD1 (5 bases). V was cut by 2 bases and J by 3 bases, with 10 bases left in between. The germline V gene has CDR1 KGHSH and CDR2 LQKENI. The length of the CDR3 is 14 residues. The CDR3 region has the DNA TGTGCCAGCTCACCAACAGGTACAGACACTGAAGCTTTCTTT. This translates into CASSPTGTDTEAFF.

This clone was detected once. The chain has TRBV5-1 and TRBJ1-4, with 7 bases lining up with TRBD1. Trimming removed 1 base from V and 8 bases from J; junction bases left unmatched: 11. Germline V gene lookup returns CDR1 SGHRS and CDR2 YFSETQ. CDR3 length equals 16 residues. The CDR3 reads CASSLPDDRVGEKLFF. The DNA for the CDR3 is TGCGCCAGCAGCTTGCCCGATGACAGGGTAGGCGAAAAACTGTTTTTT.

This chain's CDR3 is CASSLQRTASSTDTQYF. The CDR3 coding sequence is TGCGCCAGCAGCTTGCAACGGACAGCCTCTAGCACAGATACGCAGTATTTT. This rearrangement joins TRBV5-1 to TRBJ2-3; a possible D gene is TRBD1 (6 bases). The germline V gene has CDR1 SGHRS and CDR2 YFSETQ. Trimming cost V 1 base and J 0 bases, with 15 bases left between them. This CDR3 is built from 17 residues.

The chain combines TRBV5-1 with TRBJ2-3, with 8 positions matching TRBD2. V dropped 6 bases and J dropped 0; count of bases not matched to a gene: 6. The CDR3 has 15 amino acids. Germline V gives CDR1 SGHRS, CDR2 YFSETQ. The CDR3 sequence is CASKSSGTSTDTQYF. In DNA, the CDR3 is TGCGCCAGCAAAAGTAGCGGGACTAGCACAGATACGCAGTATTTT.

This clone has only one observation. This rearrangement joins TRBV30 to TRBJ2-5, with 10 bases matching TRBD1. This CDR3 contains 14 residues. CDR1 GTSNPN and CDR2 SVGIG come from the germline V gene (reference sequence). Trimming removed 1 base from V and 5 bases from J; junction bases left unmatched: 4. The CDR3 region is CAWSAGTGVETQYF. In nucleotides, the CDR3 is TGTGCCTGGAGTGCCGGGACAGGGGTGGAGACCCAGTACTTC.

This CDR3 is CASSPGGASGSIDTQYF. The DNA for the CDR3 is TGTGCCAGCAGCCCAGGTGGGGCTAGCGGGAGTATAGATACGCAGTATTTT. The chain carries TRBV7-2 and TRBJ2-3, with TRBD2 matching 10 bases. Germline V gives CDR1 SGHTA, CDR2 FQGNSA. The CDR3 covers 17 residues. V lost 5 bases to trimming and J lost 5 bases; unmatched junction nucleotides: 13.

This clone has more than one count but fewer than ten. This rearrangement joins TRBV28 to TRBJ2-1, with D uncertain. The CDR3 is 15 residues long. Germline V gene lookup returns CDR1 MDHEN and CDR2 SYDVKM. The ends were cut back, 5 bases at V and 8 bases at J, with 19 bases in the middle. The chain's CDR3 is CASSRRTERSYEQFF. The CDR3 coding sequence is TGTGCCAGCAGTAGAAGGACGGAAAGGAGTTATGAGCAGTTCTTC.

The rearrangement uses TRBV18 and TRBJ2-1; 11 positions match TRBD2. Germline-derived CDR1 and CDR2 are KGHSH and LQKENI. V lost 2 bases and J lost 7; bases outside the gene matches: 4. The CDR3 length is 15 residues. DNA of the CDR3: TGTGCCAGCTCACCAACTAGCGGGAGTGCGAATGAGCAGTTCTTC. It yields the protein CASSPTSGSANEQFF.

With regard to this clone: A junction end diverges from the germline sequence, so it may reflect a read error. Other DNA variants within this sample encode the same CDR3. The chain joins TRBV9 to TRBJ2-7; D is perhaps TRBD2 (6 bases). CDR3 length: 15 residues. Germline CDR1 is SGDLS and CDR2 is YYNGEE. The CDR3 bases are TGTGCTAGCAGCCTGCTCCCAGGAGGGTCGTCCGAGCAGTACTTC. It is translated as CASSLLPGGSSEQYF.

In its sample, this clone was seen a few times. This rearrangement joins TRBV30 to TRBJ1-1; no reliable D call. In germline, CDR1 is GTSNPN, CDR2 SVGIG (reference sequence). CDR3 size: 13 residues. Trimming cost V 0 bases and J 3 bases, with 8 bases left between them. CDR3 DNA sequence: TGTGCCTGGAGTGTAGACCGGGACACTGAAGCTTTCTTT. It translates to CAWSVDRDTEAFF.

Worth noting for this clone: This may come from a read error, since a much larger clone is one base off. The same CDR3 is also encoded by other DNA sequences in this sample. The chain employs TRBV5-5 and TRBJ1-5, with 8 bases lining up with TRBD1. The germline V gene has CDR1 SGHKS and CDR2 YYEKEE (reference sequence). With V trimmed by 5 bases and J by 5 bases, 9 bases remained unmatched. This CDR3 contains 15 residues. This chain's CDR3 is CASSGTGGRDQPQHF. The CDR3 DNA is TGTGCCAGCAGTGGAACAGGGGGACGAGATCAGCCCCAGCATTTT. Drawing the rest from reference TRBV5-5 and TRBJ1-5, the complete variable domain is DAGVTQSPTHLIKTRGQQVTLRCSPISGHKSVSWYQQVLGQGPQFIFQYYEKEERGRGNFPDRFSARQFPNYSSELNVNALLLGDSALYLCASSGTGGRDQPQHFGDGTRLSIL.

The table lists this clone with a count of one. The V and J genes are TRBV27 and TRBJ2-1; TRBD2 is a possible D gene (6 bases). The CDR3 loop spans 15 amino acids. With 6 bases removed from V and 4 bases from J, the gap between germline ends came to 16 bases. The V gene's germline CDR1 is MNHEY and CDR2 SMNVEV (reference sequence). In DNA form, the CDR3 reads TGTGCCAGCAGACTTCTTCGCGGGGCGTACAATGAGCAGTTCTTC. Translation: CASRLLRGAYNEQFF.

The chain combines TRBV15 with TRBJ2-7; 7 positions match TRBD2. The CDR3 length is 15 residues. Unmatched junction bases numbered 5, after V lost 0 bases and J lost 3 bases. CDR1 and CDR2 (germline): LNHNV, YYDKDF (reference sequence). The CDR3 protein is CATSRDRKRGYEQYF. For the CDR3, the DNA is TGTGCCACCAGCAGAGATCGAAAGCGGGGCTACGAGCAGTACTTC.

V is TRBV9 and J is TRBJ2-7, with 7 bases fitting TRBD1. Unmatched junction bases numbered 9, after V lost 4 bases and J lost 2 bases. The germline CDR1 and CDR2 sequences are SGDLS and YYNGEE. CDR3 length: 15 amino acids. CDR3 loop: CASSPQGDRTYEQYF. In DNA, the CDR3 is TGTGCCAGCAGCCCCCAGGGGGACCGAACCTACGAGCAGTACTTC.

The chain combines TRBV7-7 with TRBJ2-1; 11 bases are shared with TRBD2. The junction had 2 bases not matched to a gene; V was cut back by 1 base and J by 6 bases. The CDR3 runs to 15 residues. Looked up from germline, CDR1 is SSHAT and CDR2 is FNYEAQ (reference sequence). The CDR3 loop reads CASSLVAGGINEQFF. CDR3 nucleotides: TGTGCCAGCAGCTTAGTAGCGGGAGGGATCAATGAGCAGTTCTTC.

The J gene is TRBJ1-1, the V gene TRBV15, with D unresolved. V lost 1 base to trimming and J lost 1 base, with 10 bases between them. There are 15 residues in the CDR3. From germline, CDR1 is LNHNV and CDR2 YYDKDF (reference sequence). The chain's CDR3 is CATSRVFSRNTEAFF. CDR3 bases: TGTGCCACCAGCAGAGTCTTTTCTAGGAACACTGAAGCTTTCTTT.

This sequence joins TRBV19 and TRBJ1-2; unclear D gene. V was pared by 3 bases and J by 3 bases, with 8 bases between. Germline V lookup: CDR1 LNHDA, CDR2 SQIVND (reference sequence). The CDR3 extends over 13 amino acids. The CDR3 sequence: CASSIMGYYGYTF. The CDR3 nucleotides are TGTGCCAGTAGTATCATGGGGTACTATGGCTACACCTTC.

The CDR3 loop reads CASSRPGDFQPQHF. Here the CDR3 DNA reads TGTGCCAGTAGTAGGCCAGGGGATTTTCAGCCCCAGCATTTT. The V call is TRBV19, the J call TRBJ1-5; perhaps TRBD1 as D (6 bases). Trimming shortened V by 4 bases and J by 6 bases, and 13 bases separated the two germline ends. CDR3 length: 14 residues. Germline V gives CDR1 LNHDA, CDR2 SQIVND (reference sequence).

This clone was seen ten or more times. The CDR3 loop is CASSVGDIASYEQYF. The DNA for the CDR3 is TGTGCCAGCAGCGTAGGGGACATCGCCTCCTACGAGCAGTACTTC. The rearrangement joins TRBV9 to TRBJ2-7, with D possibly being TRBD1 (6 bases). Deletions cut 0 bases from V and 0 bases from J, with 10 bases between. The CDR3 spans 15 residues. Germline V gives CDR1 SGDLS, CDR2 YYNGEE. The entire variable domain, with the rest obtained from reference TRBV9 and TRBJ2-7, is as follows: DSGVTQTPKHLITATGQRVTLRCSPRSGDLSVYWYQQSLDQGLQFLIQYYNGEERAKGNILERFSAQQFPDLHSELNLSSLELGDSALYFCASSVGDIASYEQYFGPGTRLTVT.